One and the same sample provided the 31 T cell receptor beta chains below, sequenced in a study of OX40 agonist ivuxolimab in advanced cancers. Library preparation was by the immunoSEQ multiplex PCR assay. TCRdb mirrors the immuneACCESS table, restricted to in-frame sequences. Some clones are absent from its copies; in checked studies, under half trace to an unresolved V gene, and the reason for the others is unknown. The sample profile shows tens of thousands of clones; around 88% of them were found once. The top ten clones comprise 25% to 35% of the sample. Source: CD4+ or CD8+ T cells sorted from blood, taken in a trial of the OX40 agonist ivuxolimab. Receptors were obtained from an adult with an advanced solid tumor such as melanoma, head and neck, liver or kidney cancer.

This chain uses TRBV5-1 with TRBJ2-3, with D perhaps matching TRBD2 (6 bases). The CDR3 contains 14 residues. V shed 0 bases and J shed 4 bases, with 9 bases lying between them. CDR1 and CDR2 from the germline V gene are SGHRS and YFSETQ. Here the CDR3 DNA reads TGCGCCAGCAGCTTGGCCGCTAGCGCAGATACGCAGTATTTT. It yields the protein CASSLAASADTQYF.

The rearrangement links TRBV10-2 to TRBJ1-2; 7 bases line up with TRBD1. The J segment lost 2 bases and the V segment lost 10 bases, leaving 7 bases of the junction unmatched. This CDR3 has 13 amino acids. The germline V gene encodes CDR1 WSHSY and CDR2 SAAADI. The CDR3 coding sequence is TGCGCCATCCGGGACAGTTCCAACTATGGCTACACCTTC. Its protein product is CAIRDSSNYGYTF.

This chain connects TRBV13 to TRBJ2-5; 12 nucleotides line up with TRBD2. Germline lookup yields CDR1 PRHDT and CDR2 FYEKMQ (reference sequence). The ends lost 5 bases at V and 5 bases at J; junction bases unmatched: 9. The CDR3 has 16 residues. The CDR3 protein is CASSTPSGGAGETQYF. Here the CDR3 DNA reads TGTGCCAGCAGCACCCCTAGCGGGGGGGCCGGGGAGACCCAGTACTTC.

V is TRBV28 and J is TRBJ2-4; D ambiguous. CDR1 is MDHEN, CDR2 SYDVKM, per germline. The CDR3 covers 16 residues. V dropped 5 bases and J dropped 0 bases, with 14 bases sitting between them. The CDR3 coding sequence is TGTGCCAGCAGTCCCCTAGGAGAGATAGCCAAAAACATTCAGTACTTC. Its protein is CASSPLGEIAKNIQYF.

Points on this clone: At one boundary the junction diverges from the germline segment, which might be a read error. The chain employs TRBV7-2 and TRBJ2-3; TRBD1 or TRBD2 may be the D gene (5 bases each). The germline V gene has CDR1 SGHTA and CDR2 FQGNSA. The CDR3 is 17 residues long. The CDR3 DNA reads TGTGCCGGCAGCTTTGTGTGGGGGAACGATTTCACAGATACGCAGTATTTT. Its translation: CAGSFVWGNDFTDTQYF. Supplemented by reference TRBV7-2 and TRBJ2-3, the full variable domain reads GAGVSQSPSNKVTEKGKDVELRCDPISGHTALYWYRQSLGQGLEFLIYFQGNSAPDKSGLPSDRFSAERTGGSVSTLTIQRTQQEDSAVYLCAGSFVWGNDFTDTQYFGPGTRLTVL.

The V and J genes are TRBV11-2 and TRBJ1-5; no reliable D call. Germline V gene sequence: CDR1 SGHAT, CDR2 FQNNGV. The germline V and J ends were trimmed by 5 bases and 4 bases, with 21 bases remaining between them. This CDR3 contains 17 residues. CDR3 protein: CASSQGLEPSFNQPQHF. The CDR3 region has the DNA TGTGCCAGCAGCCAAGGGCTGGAACCGAGCTTTAATCAGCCCCAGCATTTT.

The chain carries TRBV6-6 and TRBJ1-5; D unresolved. This CDR3 has 12 residues. Trimming removed 7 bases from V and 7 bases from J, with 11 bases in between. Germline CDR1 and CDR2: MNHNY and SVGAGI (reference sequence). The CDR3 DNA reads as TGTGCCAGCACGACGGCTGGACAGCCCCAGCATTTT. Its protein product is CASTTAGQPQHF.

The chain employs TRBV15 and TRBJ1-5; D call uncertain. The V gene lost 0 bases and the J gene lost 7 bases, with 7 bases spanning the gap. The CDR3 runs 13 residues. The V gene's germline CDR1 is LNHNV and CDR2 YYDKDF (reference sequence). This chain's CDR3 is CATSRDWEQPQHF. CDR3 in DNA: TGTGCCACCAGCAGAGACTGGGAGCAGCCCCAGCATTTT.

J is TRBJ2-7 and V is TRBV28; 8 nucleotides line up with TRBD2. From germline, CDR1 is MDHEN and CDR2 SYDVKM. The CDR3 is 15 residues long. V dropped 6 bases and J dropped 2; count of bases not matched to a gene: 9. This CDR3 is CASSSLAEGPYEQYF. The DNA of the CDR3 is TGTGCCAGCAGCTCACTAGCGGAGGGCCCCTACGAGCAGTACTTC.

J is TRBJ2-1 and V is TRBV11-2; 9 bases match TRBD2. CDR3 length equals 18 residues. V lost 1 base, J lost 4 bases, and 11 bases stayed unmatched. Germline CDR1 SGHAT, CDR2 FQNNGV. Here the CDR3 DNA reads TGTGCCAGCAGCTTAGCGGCGGGGGGGCTCCTCTGGTACAATGAGCAGTTCTTC. This sequence encodes CASSLAAGGLLWYNEQFF.

V gene TRBV6-5 combines with J gene TRBJ1-4; D is undetermined. This CDR3 region has 11 residues. The V end was cut by 4 bases, the J end by 10 bases, with 7 bases between. CDR1 MNHEY and CDR2 SVGAGI come from the germline V gene. The CDR3 loop is CASSSQGKLFF. The CDR3 DNA is TGTGCCAGCAGTTCCCAAGGAAAACTGTTTTTT.

This clone was recorded only once. The chain combines TRBV10-3 with TRBJ1-1, with TRBD1 matching 7 bases. The V gene end was trimmed by 5 bases and the J gene end by 1 base; junction bases not matched to a gene: 4. The CDR3 is 14 amino acids. Germline V gene lookup returns CDR1 ENHRY and CDR2 SYGVKD. The DNA of the CDR3 is TGTGCCATCAGTCCAGGGGGGGAGAACACTGAAGCTTTCTTT. Amino acid sequence: CAISPGGENTEAFF.

The table lists this clone with a few counts. This chain joins TRBV29-1 and TRBJ2-2; D is ambiguous. This CDR3 comprises 14 residues. Germline CDR1 reads SQVTM; CDR2 reads ANQGSEA. The V and J ends lost 1 base and 0 bases respectively, with 6 bases between them. For the CDR3, the DNA is TGCAGCGTTGAAGCGGATGCGAACACCGGGGAGCTGTTTTTT. This translates into CSVEADANTGELFF.

This sequence joins TRBV7-9 and TRBJ2-7; either TRBD1 or TRBD2 may supply D (5 bases each). CDR3 size: 16 residues. Trimming took off 3 bases at V and 2 bases at J, with 17 bases between the two ends. Germline V gene lookup returns CDR1 SEHNR and CDR2 FQNEAQ (reference sequence). CDR3 DNA: TGTGCCAGCAGCTTTCCGGTTCAGGGAGAAACCTACGAGCAGTACTTC. Translated, it gives CASSFPVQGETYEQYF.

The chain links TRBV20-1 to TRBJ2-1; TRBD2 matches at 8 bases. Germline V gene sequence: CDR1 DFQATT, CDR2 SNEGSKA (reference sequence). CDR3 size: 11 residues. The CDR3 nucleotides read TGCGCTGAACTAGCGGACAATGAGCAGTTCTTC. This translates into CAELADNEQFF.

This clone is medium-sized (0.01 to 0.1%). V and J are TRBV5-3 and TRBJ2-2; D call uncertain. TRBV5-3 is filed as an ORF, its function uncertain. The V end was cut by 6 bases, the J end by 3 bases, with 9 bases between. The CDR3 is 13 amino acids. DNA of the CDR3: TGTGCCAGAACACGGAGAGACACCGGGGAGCTGTTTTTT. Amino acids: CARTRRDTGELFF.

V gene TRBV7-9 combines with J gene TRBJ1-4; D gene uncertain. The CDR3 runs to 16 residues. The germline CDR1 and CDR2 sequences are SEHNR and FQNEAQ (reference sequence). With 5 bases removed from V and 4 bases from J, the gap between germline ends came to 17 bases. CDR3 residues: CASSRPRVGFNEKLFF. As DNA, the CDR3 is TGTGCCAGCAGCCGTCCCCGCGTGGGGTTTAATGAAAAACTGTTTTTT.

This clone has more than one count but fewer than ten. The V and J genes are TRBV9 and TRBJ1-2; TRBD1 is a possible D gene (5 bases). V lost 3 bases, J lost 4 bases, and 7 bases lay in between. Germline V lookup: CDR1 SGDLS, CDR2 YYNGEE. The CDR3 contains 12 residues. The CDR3 nucleotides read TGTGCCAGCAGCGAAGACAGCTATGGCTACACCTTC. Protein: CASSEDSYGYTF.

This clone was detected only once. The gene calls are TRBV6-5 and TRBJ2-3; the D gene is possibly TRBD2 (6 bases). Trimming pared 4 bases from V and 2 bases from J, leaving 16 bases between. The CDR3 is made up of 16 amino acids. Germline CDR1 is MNHEY and CDR2 is SVGAGI. Here the CDR3 reads CASSSFLGRSTDTQYF. The DNA of the CDR3 is TGTGCCAGCAGTTCATTTCTCGGGAGATCCACAGATACGCAGTATTTT.

This clone came up once. The rearrangement joins TRBV7-8 to TRBJ1-2, with D uncertain. The V end was cut by 5 bases, the J end by 4 bases, with 11 bases between. Germline V CDR1 and CDR2: SGHVS, FQNEAQ. The length of the CDR3 is 13 residues. The CDR3 DNA follows: TGTGCCAGCAGCGAAATCTGGGGCTATGGCTACACCTTC. This translates into CASSEIWGYGYTF. The complete variable domain, with remaining parts taken from reference TRBV7-8 and TRBJ1-2, reads GAGVSQSPRYKVAKRGQDVALRCDPISGHVSLFWYQQALGQGPEFLTYFQNEAQLDKSGLPSDRFFAERPEGSVSTLKIQRTQQEDSAVYLCASSEIWGYGYTFGSGTRLTVV.

The chain joins TRBV27 to TRBJ2-7; a weak D match, TRBD2 (5 bases). Germline-derived CDR1 and CDR2 are MNHEY and SMNVEV (reference sequence). This CDR3 is built from 11 residues. Trimming removed 7 bases at V and 6 bases at J, with 10 bases between. CDR3 residues: CASTARGEQYF. The CDR3, as DNA: TGTGCCAGCACTGCCCGGGGCGAGCAGTACTTC.

This clone was counted a single time. The chain is built from TRBV7-3 and TRBJ2-7; TRBD2 agrees at 8 bases. The CDR3 extends over 16 amino acids. Unmatched junction bases numbered 6, after V lost 0 bases and J lost 2 bases. CDR1 is SGHTA and CDR2 is FQGTGA in the germline V gene. Written as DNA, the CDR3 is TGTGCCAGCAGCTTAACTCTAGCGGGTGACCCCTACGAGCAGTACTTC. It codes for CASSLTLAGDPYEQYF. Complete variable domain (other parts from reference TRBV7-3 and TRBJ2-7): GAGVSQTPSNKVTEKGKYVELRCDPISGHTALYWYRQSLGQGPEFLIYFQGTGAADDSGLPNDRFFAVRPEGSVSTLKIQRTERGDSAVYLCASSLTLAGDPYEQYFGPGTRLTVT.

The chain links TRBV5-5 to TRBJ2-3; D is undetermined. The V end was cut by 4 bases, the J end by 1 base, with 16 bases between. Germline V lookup: CDR1 SGHKS, CDR2 YYEKEE (reference sequence). CDR3 length: 16 amino acids. The CDR3 DNA sequence: TGTGCCAGCAGCCCCCTCCATTATCAAGGCACAGATACGCAGTATTTT. Translated, it gives CASSPLHYQGTDTQYF.

This chain joins TRBV9 and TRBJ2-3; TRBD2 agrees at 15 bases. This CDR3 has 16 amino acids. V gave up 3 bases and J gave up 4 bases; unmatched junction bases: 3. Germline V lookup: CDR1 SGDLS, CDR2 YYNGEE. This chain's CDR3 is CASSAGLAGGSDTQYF. The CDR3 nucleotides are TGTGCCAGCAGCGCGGGACTAGCGGGGGGCTCAGATACGCAGTATTTT.

This clone was seen just once. The chain uses TRBV12-5 and TRBJ2-5, with D possibly matching TRBD2 (5 bases). The CDR3 spans 16 residues. Trimming took off 1 base at V and 3 bases at J, with 15 bases between the two ends. CDR1 is LGHNT, CDR2 FRNRAP, per germline. The CDR3 loop is CASGLGGEGPKETQYF. The CDR3 DNA sequence: TGTGCTAGTGGTTTGGGGGGAGAGGGTCCAAAAGAGACCCAGTACTTC.

J is TRBJ1-2 and V is TRBV6-7; D is possibly TRBD1 (5 bases). TRBV6-7 is placed among ORFs of uncertain function. The CDR3 runs to 11 residues. V lost 7 bases and J 10 bases, leaving 13 bases between the germline ends. The CDR3 sequence: CASIQGTSYTF. In DNA, the CDR3 is TGTGCCAGCATTCAGGGCACCTCCTACACCTTC.

The chain uses TRBV7-6 and TRBJ1-2; possible D gene TRBD1, 5 bases. Trimming took off 5 bases at V and 6 bases at J, with 13 bases between the two ends. The CDR3 extends over 13 amino acids. Germline V gene data show CDR1 as SGHVS and CDR2 as FNYEAQ. In DNA, the CDR3 is TGTGCCAGCAGCCTCTCGCCGACAGATGGCTACACCTTC. This codes for CASSLSPTDGYTF.

This clone occurred once. The chain uses TRBV11-2 and TRBJ1-1; D is unresolved. There are 13 residues in the CDR3. V lost 4 bases and J 6 bases, leaving 12 bases between the germline ends. Germline CDR1 SGHAT, CDR2 FQNNGV. In DNA, the CDR3 is TGTGCCAGCAGCTCAACCGAAACACCTGAAGCTTTCTTT. Its translation: CASSSTETPEAFF.

The chain carries TRBV7-9 and TRBJ2-1; 10 bases agree with TRBD2. The CDR3 covers 15 residues. Germline V gene data show CDR1 as SEHNR and CDR2 as FQNEAQ (reference sequence). V shed 5 bases, J shed 6 bases, and the junction held 7 bases outside the gene matches. The CDR3 reads CASSTLAGEINEQFF. The CDR3 region has the DNA TGTGCCAGCAGCACGCTAGCGGGGGAGATCAATGAGCAGTTCTTC.

The V gene is TRBV5-6, the J gene TRBJ1-3; 7 bases agree with TRBD1. The CDR3 totals 16 residues. Germline V CDR1 and CDR2: SGHDT, YYEEEE. V lost 3 bases, J lost 7 bases, and 13 bases stayed unmatched. CDR3 protein: CASSYSRGTVANTIYF. In DNA form, the CDR3 reads TGTGCCAGCAGCTATTCCAGGGGGACAGTCGCGAACACCATATATTTT.

The rearrangement uses TRBV6-5 and TRBJ1-4; no reliable D call. Trimming shortened V by 2 bases and J by 8 bases, and 3 bases separated the two germline ends. Germline V CDR1 and CDR2: MNHEY, SVGAGI. This CDR3 has 11 amino acids. DNA for the CDR3: TGTGCCAGCAGTTACGGGGAAAAACTGTTTTTT. Its translation is CASSYGEKLFF.